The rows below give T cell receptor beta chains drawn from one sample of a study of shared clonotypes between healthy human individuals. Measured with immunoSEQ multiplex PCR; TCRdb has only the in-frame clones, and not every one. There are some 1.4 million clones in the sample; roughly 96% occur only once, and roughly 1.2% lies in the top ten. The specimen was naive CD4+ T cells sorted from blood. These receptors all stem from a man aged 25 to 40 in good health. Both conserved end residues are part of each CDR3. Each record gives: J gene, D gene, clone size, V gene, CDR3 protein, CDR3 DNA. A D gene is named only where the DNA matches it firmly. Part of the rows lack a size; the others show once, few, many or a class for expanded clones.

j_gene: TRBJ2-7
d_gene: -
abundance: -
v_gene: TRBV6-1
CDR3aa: CASSEGNSYEQYF
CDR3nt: TGTGCCAGCAGTGAAGGGAATTCCTACGAGCAGTACTTC

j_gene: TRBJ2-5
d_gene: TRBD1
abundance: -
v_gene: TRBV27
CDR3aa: CASSLTGTGGGGQETQYF
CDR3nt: TGTGCCAGCAGCTTGACCGGGACAGGGGGTGGGGGTCAAGAGACCCAGTACTTC

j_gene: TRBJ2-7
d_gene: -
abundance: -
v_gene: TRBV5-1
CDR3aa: CASSIAQSYEQYF
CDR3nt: TGCGCCAGCAGCATAGCCCAGTCCTACGAGCAGTACTTC

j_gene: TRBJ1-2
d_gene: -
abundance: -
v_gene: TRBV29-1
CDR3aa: CSVEVGRGNGYTF
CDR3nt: TGCAGCGTTGAAGTGGGCAGGGGCAATGGCTACACCTTC

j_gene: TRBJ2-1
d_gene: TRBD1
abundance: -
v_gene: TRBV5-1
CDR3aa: CASSLEQGAWDEQFF
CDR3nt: TGCGCCAGCAGCTTGGAACAGGGGGCGTGGGATGAGCAGTTCTTC

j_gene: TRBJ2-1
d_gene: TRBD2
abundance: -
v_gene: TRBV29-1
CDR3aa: CSVVGTSRYNEQFF
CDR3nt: TGCAGCGTTGTGGGGACTAGCCGATATAATGAGCAGTTCTTC

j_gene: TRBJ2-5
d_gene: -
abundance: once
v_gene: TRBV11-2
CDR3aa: CASSLVAAGETQYF
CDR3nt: TGTGCCAGCAGCTTAGTGGCGGCGGGGGAGACCCAGTACTTC

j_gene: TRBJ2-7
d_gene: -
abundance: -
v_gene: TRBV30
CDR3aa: CAWGRSTYEQYF
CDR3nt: TGTGCCTGGGGACGGTCTACCTACGAGCAGTACTTC

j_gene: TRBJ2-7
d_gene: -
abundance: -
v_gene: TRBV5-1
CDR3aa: CASRPDSQRGIYEQYF
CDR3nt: TGCGCCAGCCGCCCCGACAGTCAGAGGGGTATCTACGAGCAGTACTTC

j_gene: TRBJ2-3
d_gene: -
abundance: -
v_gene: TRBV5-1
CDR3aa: CASSLGPSSTDTQYF
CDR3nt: TGCGCCAGCAGCTTGGGCCCCTCTAGCACAGATACGCAGTATTTT

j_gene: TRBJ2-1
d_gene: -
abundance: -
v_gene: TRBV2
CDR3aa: CASSVYGPNYNEQFF
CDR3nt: TGTGCCAGCAGTGTCTATGGACCCAACTACAATGAGCAGTTCTTC

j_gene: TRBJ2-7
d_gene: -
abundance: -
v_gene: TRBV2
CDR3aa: CASSDRGTPYEQYF
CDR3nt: TGTGCCAGCAGTGATCGGGGGACCCCCTACGAGCAGTACTTC

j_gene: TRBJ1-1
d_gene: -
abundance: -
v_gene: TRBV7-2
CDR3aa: CASSPQTNIEAFF
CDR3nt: TGTGCCAGCAGCCCTCAAACAAACATCGAAGCTTTCTTT

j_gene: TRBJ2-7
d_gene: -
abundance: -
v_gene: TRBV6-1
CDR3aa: CASSEGGYEQYF
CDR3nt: TGTGCCAGCAGTGAAGGAGGCTACGAGCAGTACTTC

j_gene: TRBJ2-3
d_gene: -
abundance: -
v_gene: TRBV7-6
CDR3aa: CASSVIGTQQRADTQYF
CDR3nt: TGTGCCAGCAGCGTGATAGGGACCCAACAGAGGGCAGATACGCAGTATTTT

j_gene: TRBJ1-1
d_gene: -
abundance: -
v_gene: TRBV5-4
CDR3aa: CASSLEGSRTEAFF
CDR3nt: TGTGCCAGCAGCTTGGAGGGGAGCCGCACTGAAGCTTTCTTT

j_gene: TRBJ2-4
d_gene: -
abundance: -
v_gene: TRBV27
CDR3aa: CASRFRVENIQYF
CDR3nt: TGTGCCAGCCGATTTAGGGTAGAAAACATTCAGTACTTC

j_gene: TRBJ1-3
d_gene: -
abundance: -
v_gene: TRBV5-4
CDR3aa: CASSSGRGAISGNTIYF
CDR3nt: TGTGCCAGCAGCTCCGGCCGTGGGGCTATCTCTGGAAACACCATATATTTT

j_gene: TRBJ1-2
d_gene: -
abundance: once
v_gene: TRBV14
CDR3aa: CASSPPGRDGYTF
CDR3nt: TGTGCCAGCAGTCCCCCGGGCCGAGATGGCTACACCTTC

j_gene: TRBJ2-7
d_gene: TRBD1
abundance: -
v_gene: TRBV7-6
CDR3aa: CASSLAGGNAYEQYF
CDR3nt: TGTGCCAGCAGCTTAGCAGGGGGCAACGCCTACGAGCAGTACTTC

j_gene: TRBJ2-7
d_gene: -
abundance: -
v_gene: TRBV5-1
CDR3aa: CASSLEQGSYEQYF
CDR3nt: TGCGCCAGCAGCTTGGAGCAGGGGAGCTACGAGCAGTACTTC

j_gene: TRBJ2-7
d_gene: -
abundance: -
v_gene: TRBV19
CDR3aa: CASRSGDEQYF
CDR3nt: TGTGCCAGCAGGTCAGGGGACGAGCAGTACTTC

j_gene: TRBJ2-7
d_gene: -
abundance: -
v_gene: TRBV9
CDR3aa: CASSVEKGPVPSEQYF
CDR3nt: TGTGCCAGCAGCGTAGAGAAGGGGCCCGTCCCCTCCGAGCAGTACTTC

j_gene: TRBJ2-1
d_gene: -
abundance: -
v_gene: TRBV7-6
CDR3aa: CASSLALSGASYNEQFF
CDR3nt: TGTGCCAGCAGCTTAGCGCTTTCAGGGGCCTCCTACAATGAGCAGTTCTTC

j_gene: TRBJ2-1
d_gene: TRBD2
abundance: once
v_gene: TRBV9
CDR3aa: CASSVSSGSTHEQFF
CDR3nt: TGTGCCAGCAGCGTCTCTAGCGGGAGCACACATGAGCAGTTCTTC

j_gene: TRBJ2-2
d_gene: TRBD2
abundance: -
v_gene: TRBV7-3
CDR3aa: CASSPGLAGGTNTGELFF
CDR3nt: TGTGCCAGCAGCCCGGGACTAGCGGGAGGGACGAACACCGGGGAGCTGTTTTTT

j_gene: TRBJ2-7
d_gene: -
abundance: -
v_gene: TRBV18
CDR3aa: CASSPSGGFYEQYF
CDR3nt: TGTGCCAGCTCACCGTCTGGGGGTTTCTACGAGCAGTACTTC

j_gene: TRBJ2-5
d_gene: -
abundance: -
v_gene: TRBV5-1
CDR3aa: CASSPLNQETQYF
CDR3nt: TGCGCCAGCAGCCCATTAAACCAAGAGACCCAGTACTTC

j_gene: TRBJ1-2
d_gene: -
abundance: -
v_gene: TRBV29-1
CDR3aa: CSVEDRNYGYTF
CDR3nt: TGCAGCGTTGAAGACAGGAACTATGGCTACACCTTC

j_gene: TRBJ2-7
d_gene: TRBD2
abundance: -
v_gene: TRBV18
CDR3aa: CASSAGLAGDEQYF
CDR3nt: TGTGCCAGCTCAGCGGGACTAGCGGGAGATGAGCAGTACTTC

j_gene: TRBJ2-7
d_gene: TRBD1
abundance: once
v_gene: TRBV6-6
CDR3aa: CASRAGTGAYEQYF
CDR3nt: TGTGCCAGCAGGGCCGGGACAGGGGCCTACGAGCAGTACTTC

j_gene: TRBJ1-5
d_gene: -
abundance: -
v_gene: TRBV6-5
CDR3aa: CASTFGGNQPQHF
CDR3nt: TGTGCCAGCACCTTCGGTGGCAATCAGCCCCAGCATTTT

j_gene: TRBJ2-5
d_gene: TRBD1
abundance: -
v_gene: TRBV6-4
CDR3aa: CASRDRVQETQYF
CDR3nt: TGTGCCAGCAGGGACAGGGTCCAAGAGACCCAGTACTTC

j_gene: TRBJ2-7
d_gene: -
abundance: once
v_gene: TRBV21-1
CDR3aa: CASSKVQGTGRSSYEQYF
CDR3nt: TGTGCCAGCAGCAAGGTTCAAGGGACAGGGAGAAGCTCCTACGAGCAGTACTTC

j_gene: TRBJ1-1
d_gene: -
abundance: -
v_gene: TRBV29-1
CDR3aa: CSVSGPGTEAFF
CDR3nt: TGCAGCGTCTCAGGGCCCGGCACTGAAGCTTTCTTT

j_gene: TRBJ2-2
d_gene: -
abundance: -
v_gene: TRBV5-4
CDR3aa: CASSLFANTGELFF
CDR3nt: TGTGCCAGCAGCTTATTCGCGAACACCGGGGAGCTGTTTTTT